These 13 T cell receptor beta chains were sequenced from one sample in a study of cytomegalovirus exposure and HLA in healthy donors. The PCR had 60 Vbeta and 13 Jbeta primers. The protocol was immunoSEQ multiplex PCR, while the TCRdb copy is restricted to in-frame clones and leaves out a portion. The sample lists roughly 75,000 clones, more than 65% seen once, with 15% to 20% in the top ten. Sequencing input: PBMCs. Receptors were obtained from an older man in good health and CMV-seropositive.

CDR3 DNA sequence: TGTGCCAGCAGTGATGGGACAGTGGGAGATACGCAGTATTTT. This sequence encodes CASSDGTVGDTQYF. The rearrangement uses TRBV6-4 and TRBJ2-3, with 7 bases that match TRBD1. CDR1 and CDR2 (germline): MRHNA, SNTAGT. The V and J ends lost 3 bases and 5 bases, in that order; junction bases with no gene match: 5. CDR3 size: 14 residues.

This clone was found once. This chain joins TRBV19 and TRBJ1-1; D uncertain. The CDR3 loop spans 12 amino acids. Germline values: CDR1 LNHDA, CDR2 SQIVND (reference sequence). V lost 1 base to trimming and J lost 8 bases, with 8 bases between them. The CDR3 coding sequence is TGTGCCAGTAGTATAGCGAGAGGGGAAGCTTTCTTT. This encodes CASSIARGEAFF. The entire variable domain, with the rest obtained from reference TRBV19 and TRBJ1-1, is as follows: DGGITQSPKYLFRKEGQNVTLSCEQNLNHDAMYWYRQDPGQGLRLIYYSQIVNDFQKGDIAEGYSVSREKKESFPLTVTSAQKNPTAFYLCASSIARGEAFFGQGTRLTVV.

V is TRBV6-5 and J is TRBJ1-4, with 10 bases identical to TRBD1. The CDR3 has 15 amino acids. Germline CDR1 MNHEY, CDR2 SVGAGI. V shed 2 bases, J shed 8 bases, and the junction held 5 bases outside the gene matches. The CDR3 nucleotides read TGTGCCAGCAGTTACAGGACAGGGGGTTCGGAAAAACTGTTTTTT. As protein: CASSYRTGGSEKLFF.

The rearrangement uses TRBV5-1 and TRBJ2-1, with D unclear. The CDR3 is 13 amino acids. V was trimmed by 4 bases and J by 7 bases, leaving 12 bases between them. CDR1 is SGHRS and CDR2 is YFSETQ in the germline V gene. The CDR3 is CASSIDIGNEQFF. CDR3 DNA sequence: TGCGCCAGCAGCATAGACATTGGGAATGAGCAGTTCTTC.

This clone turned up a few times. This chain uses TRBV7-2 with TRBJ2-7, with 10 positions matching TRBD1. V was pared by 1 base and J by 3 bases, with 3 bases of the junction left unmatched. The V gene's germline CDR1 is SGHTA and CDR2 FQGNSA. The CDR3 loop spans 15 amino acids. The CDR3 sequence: CASSLGQGAGYEQYF. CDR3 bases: TGTGCCAGCAGCTTAGGACAGGGGGCCGGCTACGAGCAGTACTTC.

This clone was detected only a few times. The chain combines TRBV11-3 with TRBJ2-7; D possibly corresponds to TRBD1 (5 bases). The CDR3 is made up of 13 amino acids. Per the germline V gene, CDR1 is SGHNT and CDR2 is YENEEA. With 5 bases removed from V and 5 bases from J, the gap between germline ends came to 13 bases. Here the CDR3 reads CASSLGWGNEQYF. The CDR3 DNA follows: TGTGCCAGCAGCCTGGGATGGGGCAACGAGCAGTACTTC. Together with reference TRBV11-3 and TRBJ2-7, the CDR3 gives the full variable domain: EAGVVQSPRYKIIEKKQPVAFWCNPISGHNTLYWYLQNLGQGPELLIRYENEEAVDDSQLPKDRFSAERLKGVDSTLKIQPAELGDSAVYLCASSLGWGNEQYFGPGTRLTVT.

CDR3 sequence reads: CATQRVIRESTQYF. CDR3 bases: TGTGCCACTCAAAGGGTCATACGGGAGAGCACGCAGTATTTT. J is TRBJ2-3 and V is TRBV19; tentatively, D is TRBD2 (6 bases). The CDR3 totals 14 residues. Germline CDR1 LNHDA, CDR2 SQIVND (reference sequence). Deletions cut 10 bases from V and 9 bases from J, with 23 bases between.

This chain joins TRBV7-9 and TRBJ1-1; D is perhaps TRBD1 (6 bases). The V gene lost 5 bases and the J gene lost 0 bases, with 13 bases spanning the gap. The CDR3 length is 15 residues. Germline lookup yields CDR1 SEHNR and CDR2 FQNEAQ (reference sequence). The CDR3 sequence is CASSPQGQLNTEAFF. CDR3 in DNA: TGTGCCAGCAGCCCCCAAGGACAGCTGAACACTGAAGCTTTCTTT.

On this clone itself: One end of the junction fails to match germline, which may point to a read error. The CDR3 nucleotides read TGTGCCATCAGTGAGTCATTAGGGGTCGGCCAAGAGACCCAGCACTTC. The encoded protein is CAISESLGVGQETQHF. This chain connects TRBV10-3 to TRBJ2-5; D might be TRBD1 (5 bases). Per the germline V gene, CDR1 is ENHRY and CDR2 is SYGVKD. The length of the CDR3 is 16 residues.

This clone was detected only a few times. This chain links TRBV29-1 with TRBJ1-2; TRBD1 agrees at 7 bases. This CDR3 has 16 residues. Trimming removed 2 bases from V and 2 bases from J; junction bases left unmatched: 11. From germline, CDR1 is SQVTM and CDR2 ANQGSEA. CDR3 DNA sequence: TGCAGCGTTGAATCACGGACAGGCGGCCCCAACTATGGCTACACCTTC. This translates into CSVESRTGGPNYGYTF.

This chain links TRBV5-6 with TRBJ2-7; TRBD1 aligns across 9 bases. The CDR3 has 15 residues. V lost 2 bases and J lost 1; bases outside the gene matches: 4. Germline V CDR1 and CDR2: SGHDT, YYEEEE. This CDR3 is CASSFLGQGSYEQYF. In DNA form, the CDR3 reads TGTGCCAGCAGCTTCTTGGGACAGGGATCCTACGAGCAGTACTTC.

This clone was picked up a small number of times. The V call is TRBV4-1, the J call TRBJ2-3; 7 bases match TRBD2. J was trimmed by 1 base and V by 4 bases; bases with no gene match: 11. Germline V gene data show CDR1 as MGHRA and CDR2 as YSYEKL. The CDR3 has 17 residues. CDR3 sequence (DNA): TGCGCCAGCAGCCCATGGGGGTCGGGGGGAGGCACAGATACGCAGTATTTT. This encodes CASSPWGSGGGTDTQYF.

Here the CDR3 DNA reads TGCGCCAGCCAAGCGGTACCACACTCCTACAATGAGCAGTTCTTC. Protein: CASQAVPHSYNEQFF. The V and J genes are TRBV5-1 and TRBJ2-1, with D tentatively TRBD2 (5 bases). This CDR3 is built from 15 residues. The ends were cut back, 7 bases at V and 0 bases at J, with 14 bases in the middle. The germline V gene encodes CDR1 SGHRS and CDR2 YFSETQ.